This note documents a single T cell receptor (beta chain) sequence. Per germline, CDR1 DFQATT and CDR2 SNEGSKA (reference sequence). The CDR3 sequence is 15 residues long. This entry comes from a study of blood T cells in healthy people across ages. Extracted total RNA amounted to at least 6 micrograms for each sample. The use of a sample-barcoded 5' primer and a J-beta primer mix characterized a second PCR of roughly 6 to 11 cycles. MiXCR, applied by TCRdb to the 5' RACE reads, yields one record per CDR3 protein. The data contain roughly 1,000,000 distinct CDR3 sequences, approximately 25% of them singletons. This same sample was also part of a study on T cells of mothers and their children. Per that study: Nine systemically healthy Caucasian donors: three mothers, six children. Normalized overlap was always slightly, never significantly, higher in related than unrelated mother-child pairs.

This chain links TRBV20-1 with TRBJ2-5, with 7 nucleotides matching TRBD2. The DNA end is more similar to TRBJ2-7, so the J call may be wrong. Sequences were obtained from blood. The receptor was derived from a girl aged 2-10 years in good health. This chain's CDR3 is CSATTSDLSSYEQYF. CDR3 nucleotides: TGCAGTGCAACTACTAGCGACCTGAGCTCCTACGAGCAGTACTTC.